The rows below give T cell receptor beta chains drawn from one sample of a study of blood T cells in healthy people across ages. MiXCR, run by TCRdb on the 5' RACE reads, gives a single entry per CDR3 protein. The repertoire holds 1,100,000 or so distinct CDR3 sequences, with 35% to 50% as singletons. Sequencing was done on a sample of blood. These receptors were obtained from a woman aged 55 to 70 in good health. The CDR3 runs from the conserved cysteine through the conserved F or W. The D gene is left open where the match is weak. Rows may omit the clone size; those that give it use once, few, many or a size class.

NA	NA	TRBJ2-7	TRBV5-1	CASSLGHMGEQYF
TRBD2	NA	TRBJ2-3	TRBV4-1	CASSQREAGTDTQYF
NA	NA	TRBJ1-2	TRBV3-1	CASSQELGPGYTF
NA	NA	TRBJ2-3	TRBV5-6	CASSLPEGHTQYF
NA	once	TRBJ2-7	TRBV29-1	CSVDYRGSGEQYF
TRBD2	few	TRBJ2-1	TRBV6-1	CASSEYAGAFQEQFF
TRBD1	NA	TRBJ2-2	TRBV10-3	CAIRTDRGEMNTGELFF
TRBD2	NA	TRBJ2-5	TRBV5-6	CASSLAEREQETQYF
NA	NA	TRBJ2-3	TRBV7-3	CASSPRSGAASTDTQYF
NA	NA	TRBJ2-3	TRBV18	CASSPPRTATKDTQYF
NA	once	TRBJ2-5	TRBV4-2	CASSQEEGRQETQYF
TRBD2	few	TRBJ2-7	TRBV12-3/TRBV12-4	CASSPAGGALFYEQYF
NA	few	TRBJ1-2	TRBV12-3/TRBV12-4	CASIPRGGLGYGYTF
NA	NA	TRBJ2-2	TRBV25-1	CASSQLAGPNTGELFF
TRBD2	many	TRBJ2-1	TRBV12-3/TRBV12-4	CASSSPLAEDQFF
TRBD2	NA	TRBJ2-5	TRBV7-9	CASSLRRGLAGGETQYF
NA	many	TRBJ1-4	TRBV13	CASSLKPRIAEEKLFF
NA	NA	TRBJ2-7	TRBV25-1	CASSDTYYEQYF
NA	NA	NA	TRBV18	CASSPPSRQGYEQYF
NA	few	TRBJ2-1	TRBV7-9	CASSLDRWEQFF
NA	NA	TRBJ1-6	TRBV10-3	CAISAATYNSPLHF
TRBD2	NA	TRBJ2-3	TRBV20-1	CSATSGSDTQYF
TRBD2	NA	TRBJ2-1	TRBV29-1	CSVDSGLADNEQFF
NA	NA	TRBJ2-1	TRBV12-3/TRBV12-4	CVSNFEGLQFF
TRBD2	NA	TRBJ2-7	TRBV20-1	CSARSLGRAGGYEQYF
TRBD2	NA	TRBJ2-5	TRBV7-9	CASRLAGQELTKTQYF
NA	few	TRBJ2-3	TRBV27	CASSVGLPTDTQYF
TRBD2	NA	TRBJ2-1	TRBV6-5	CASSYSLLAGVGNEQFF
TRBD2	few	TRBJ2-3	TRBV6-5	CASSAAREGPDTQYF
NA	few	TRBJ2-1	TRBV2	CASNPPQRTEQFF
TRBD2	NA	TRBJ2-7	TRBV27	CASTNTKGAGGYEQYF
NA	NA	TRBJ1-1	TRBV29-1	CSVRAGNTEAFF
TRBD2	NA	TRBJ2-1	TRBV20-1	CSAKREGPVSEQFF
TRBD1	few	TRBJ2-7	TRBV27	CASSPTGGEGEQYF
NA	few	TRBJ2-1	TRBV9	CASSVGVPDEQFF
NA	few	TRBJ2-1	TRBV5-5	CASSRGGPTFQFF
TRBD1	NA	TRBJ2-7	TRBV7-9	CASSSDRAANYEQYF
NA	many	TRBJ2-1	TRBV20-1	CSARGIDYNEQFF
NA	NA	TRBJ2-1	TRBV15	CATSRARGPSYNEQFF